This entry is about one T cell receptor beta chain. This entry is derived from a study of blood T cell repertoires in COVID-19. After removal of 4 bases from V and 5 bases from J, the junction contained 5 bases not matched to a gene. The CDR3 has 13 amino acids. Germline values: CDR1 SGHNT, CDR2 YYREEE (reference sequence). The authors' processing: Amplification with reference gene primers provided the estimates of nucleated cell counts. Clones were sequenced by immunoSEQ multiplex PCR, and TCRdb holds only the in-frame ones, with some missing. V and J calls plus clone size are reproduced from that table; the DNA served to infer D and trimming. The table includes some 300,000 clones, 88% detected once.

Sequencing was carried out using peripheral blood. This receptor was obtained from a woman aged 30 to 39 who had recovered from COVID-19. The rearrangement joins TRBV5-4 to TRBJ2-5; the match to TRBD2 covers 7 bases. This chain's CDR3 is CASSQVGGETQYF. The CDR3 nucleotides read TGTGCCAGCAGCCAAGTCGGGGGGGAGACCCAGTACTTC.